Each of the 5 T cell receptor beta chains below was sequenced from the same sample in a study of beta chain features in type 1 diabetes. These TCRs' antigens remain unknown. Isolated RNA was reverse transcribed in full, so expressed TCRB transcripts were sequenced. Method: immunoSEQ multiplex PCR; TCRdb's copy keeps in-frame clones and lacks some. The table includes more than 300,000 clones, around 9.3% detected once. Notes on the study in general: Shortening that was moderate but significant affected the TCRB CDR3s of Type 1 diabetes patients in all four CD4+ subsets.

Sample: central memory CD4+ T cells from blood. The receptors here all came from a man younger than 40 with type 1 diabetes.

The CDR3 nucleotides are TGTGCCAGCAGTGGAATCCGGGGGAGTGAAGCTTTCTTT. Encoded protein: CASSGIRGSEAFF. The chain joins TRBV27 to TRBJ1-1, with D possibly TRBD1 on 5 matching bases. Germline V lookup: CDR1 MNHEY, CDR2 SMNVEV (reference sequence). The CDR3 extends over 13 amino acids. The V and J ends lost 5 bases and 7 bases respectively, with 14 bases between them.

The chain uses TRBV5-4 and TRBJ1-1; D is uncertain. V was trimmed by 10 bases and J by 11 bases, leaving 18 bases between them. The CDR3 consists of 11 residues. Germline V gene lookup returns CDR1 SGHNT and CDR2 YYREEE (reference sequence). For the CDR3, the DNA is TGTGCCGTAATTCTAGCGGGTCGGGCTTTCTTT. Translation gives CAVILAGRAFF.

V and J are TRBV7-2 and TRBJ2-3; possibly TRBD2 for D (6 bases). The CDR3 is made up of 15 amino acids. V was pared by 4 bases and J by 2 bases, with 13 bases between. CDR1 SGHTA and CDR2 FQGNSA come from the germline V gene. CDR3 coding DNA: TGTGCCAGCAGCTCCAGCGGCGGGAACACAGATACGCAGTATTTT. It is translated as CASSSSGGNTDTQYF.

The gene calls are TRBV9 and TRBJ2-3; no clear D gene. Trimming took off 3 bases at V and 0 bases at J, with 11 bases between the two ends. Germline CDR1 is SGDLS and CDR2 is YYNGEE. The CDR3 loop spans 15 amino acids. CDR3 nucleotide sequence: TGTGCCAGCAGCGAGACACCGTCTAGCACAGATACGCAGTATTTT. Encoded protein: CASSETPSSTDTQYF.

This clone was seen just once. The gene calls are TRBV10-1 and TRBJ2-2; D possibly uses TRBD1 or TRBD2 (6 bases each). Germline CDR1 and CDR2: WNHNN and SYGVQD (reference sequence). V was shortened by 10 bases and J by 1 base, with 13 bases between the two germline ends. The CDR3 contains 14 residues. CDR3 in amino acids: CATPGEENTGELFF. CDR3 DNA sequence: TGCGCCACCCCAGGGGAGGAGAACACCGGGGAGCTGTTTTTT.